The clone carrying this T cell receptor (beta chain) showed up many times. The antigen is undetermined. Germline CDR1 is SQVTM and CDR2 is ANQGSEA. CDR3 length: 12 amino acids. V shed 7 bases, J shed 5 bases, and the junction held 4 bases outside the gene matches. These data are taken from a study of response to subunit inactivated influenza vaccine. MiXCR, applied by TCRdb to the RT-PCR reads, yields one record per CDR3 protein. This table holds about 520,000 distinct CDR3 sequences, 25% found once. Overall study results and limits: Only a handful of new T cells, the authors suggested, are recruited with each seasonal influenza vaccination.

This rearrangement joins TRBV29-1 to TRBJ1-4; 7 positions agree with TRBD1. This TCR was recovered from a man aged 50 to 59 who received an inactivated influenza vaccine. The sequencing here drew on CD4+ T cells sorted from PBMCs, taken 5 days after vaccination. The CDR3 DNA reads TGCAGCGGCCGGGACAGCAATGAAAAACTGTTTTTT. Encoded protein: CSGRDSNEKLFF.